The 21 T cell receptor beta chains presented below share a single source sample, sequenced in a study of EBV T-cell therapy then PD-1 blockade in nasopharyngeal carcinoma. The antigens of these receptors remain unknown. This sample's treatment: AdE1-LMPpoly-expanded autologous EBV-specific T-cell therapy followed by anti-PD-1 nivolumab. Assay: immunoSEQ multiplex PCR; the TCRdb copy retains only in-frame clones and omits some. Of approximately 13,000 clones listed, around four fifths were seen once; the top ten hold 25% to 40%. The sample here was CD8+ T cells from blood, taken around day 100 from a patient whose treatment included autologous EBV-specific T cells and nivolumab. Source of these receptors: a man aged 35-49 years with nasopharyngeal carcinoma.

The chain employs TRBV5-6 and TRBJ1-1; unclear D gene. This CDR3 is built from 10 residues. Germline V CDR1 and CDR2: SGHDT, YYEEEE. With 3 bases removed from V and 10 bases from J, the gap between germline ends came to 7 bases. As DNA, the CDR3 is TGTGCCAGCAGCTCCCGGGGAGCTTTCTTT. This codes for CASSSRGAFF.

The V call is TRBV6-1, the J call TRBJ2-5; D unresolved. This CDR3 comprises 15 residues. The germline gives CDR1 MNHNS, CDR2 SASEGT. Trimming left V 2 bases short and J 0 bases short, with 10 bases between. CDR3 protein: CASSEPVYHQETQYF. CDR3 DNA sequence: TGTGCCAGCAGTGAACCGGTTTATCACCAAGAGACCCAGTACTTC.

This chain connects TRBV27 to TRBJ2-2, with D tentatively TRBD1 or TRBD2 (6 bases each). Germline CDR1 is MNHEY and CDR2 is SMNVEV (reference sequence). V was trimmed by 5 bases and J by 4 bases, leaving 11 bases between them. CDR3 length: 14 residues. The CDR3 DNA reads TGTGCCAGCAGTCGAAGGGGGGTCACCGGGGAGCTGTTTTTT. Encoded protein: CASSRRGVTGELFF.

This chain links TRBV27 with TRBJ2-7, with D perhaps matching TRBD1 (7 bases). The length of the CDR3 is 13 residues. Trimming removed 2 bases from V and 7 bases from J, with 12 bases in between. Germline V gene sequence: CDR1 MNHEY, CDR2 SMNVEV (reference sequence). CDR3 in amino acids: CASSLDRAGEQYF. CDR3 DNA: TGTGCCAGCAGTTTAGACAGGGCGGGGGAGCAGTACTTC.

This clone was seen just once. The gene calls are TRBV19 and TRBJ1-5; D remains ambiguous. V shed 7 bases and J shed 7 bases, with 23 bases lying between them. Germline CDR1 is LNHDA and CDR2 is SQIVND (reference sequence). CDR3 length equals 16 residues. The CDR3 DNA reads as TGTGCCAGTAAGGCGGAGACACTCATTTTGGGGCAGCCCCAGCATTTT. It encodes CASKAETLILGQPQHF.

The chain combines TRBV4-3 with TRBJ1-1; no firm D call. Germline CDR1 reads LGHNA; CDR2 reads YSLEER. Trimming took 4 bases from V and 0 from J, leaving 6 bases between them. The CDR3 has 13 amino acids. CDR3 coding DNA: TGCGCCAGCAGCCCCCGGATGAACACTGAAGCTTTCTTT. This codes for CASSPRMNTEAFF.

The CDR3 nucleotides read TGTGCCAGCAGAGCCGGGACACCTTATGGCTACACCTTC. It yields the protein CASRAGTPYGYTF. This chain uses TRBV9 with TRBJ1-2, with a possible D match to TRBD1 (6 bases). The CDR3 has 13 amino acids. Trimming removed 5 bases from V and 5 bases from J, with 13 bases in between. Looked up from germline, CDR1 is SGDLS and CDR2 is YYNGEE.

Concerning this clone: This CDR3 fails to terminate in the conserved phenylalanine or tryptophan, so it likely reflects a read error. The V call is TRBV15, the J call TRBJ1-1; maybe TRBD1 (6 bases). V lost 5 bases and J lost 7, with 14 bases in between. CDR1 and CDR2 (germline): LNHNV, YYDKDF (reference sequence). The CDR3 length is 13 residues. The CDR3, as DNA: TGTGCCACCAGCTCAAGACAGGCCTTTGAAGCTTTCCTT. Protein: CATSSRQAFEAFL.

The chain carries TRBV6-1 and TRBJ2-3; D tentatively reads TRBD1 or TRBD2 (6 bases each). The CDR3 runs 15 residues. The V and J ends lost 2 bases and 4 bases respectively, with 13 bases between them. Germline CDR1 reads MNHNS; CDR2 reads SASEGT. The CDR3, as DNA: TGTGCCAGCAGTGAATCCCCAGGGGACTCAGATACGCAGTATTTT. This codes for CASSESPGDSDTQYF.

The chain is built from TRBV4-3 and TRBJ1-2; 7 bases map to TRBD1. The germline V gene has CDR1 LGHNA and CDR2 YSLEER. Unmatched junction bases numbered 7, after V lost 0 bases and J lost 12 bases. This CDR3 has 13 residues. In DNA, the CDR3 is TGCGCCAGCAGCCAAGATTCAGGGGGGAGAAACACCTTC. Protein sequence: CASSQDSGGRNTF.

The J gene is TRBJ2-3, the V gene TRBV7-2; 7 bases line up with TRBD1. V shed 5 bases, J shed 0 bases, and the junction held 8 bases outside the gene matches. The germline gives CDR1 SGHTA, CDR2 FQGNSA. The CDR3 contains 16 residues. The CDR3 protein is CASSPWTGSSTDTQYF. The CDR3 region has the DNA TGTGCCAGCAGCCCATGGACAGGTAGTAGCACAGATACGCAGTATTTT.

In this sample, this clone turned up a few times. J is TRBJ1-2 and V is TRBV29-1, with D hard to call. Germline CDR1 is SQVTM and CDR2 is ANQGSEA. Deletions cut 2 bases from V and 4 bases from J, with 8 bases between. The CDR3 loop spans 12 amino acids. The DNA of the CDR3 is TGCAGCGTTGAACCCGCGGCCTATGGCTACACCTTC. Protein product: CSVEPAAYGYTF. Full variable domain (remainder filled in from reference TRBV29-1 and TRBJ1-2): SAVISQKPSRDICQRGTSLTIQCQVDSQVTMMFWYRQQPGQSLTLIATANQGSEATYESGFVIDKFPISRPNLTFSTLTVSNMSPEDSSIYLCSVEPAAYGYTFGSGTRLTVV.

This rearrangement joins TRBV6-2 or TRBV6-3 to TRBJ2-6; the D is unclear. CDR3 size: 15 residues. From germline, CDR1 is MNHEY and CDR2 SVGEGT. Trimming removed 5 bases from V and 0 bases from J, with 8 bases in between. Written as DNA, the CDR3 is TGTGCCAGCAGTGAGGCGAGCTCTGGGGCCAACGTCCTGACTTTC. Its protein product is CASSEASSGANVLTF.

The chain links TRBV3-1 (or the pseudogene TRBV3-2) to TRBJ1-4, with 8 bases lining up with TRBD1. Germline V lookup: CDR1 LGHDT, CDR2 YNNKEL (reference sequence). This CDR3 has 15 amino acids. V lost 3 bases and J lost 4; bases outside the gene matches: 4. CDR3 protein: CASSQPGQDNEKLFF. As DNA, the CDR3 is TGTGCCAGCAGCCAGCCGGGACAGGATAATGAAAAACTGTTTTTT.

This chain uses TRBV12-3 or TRBV12-4 with TRBJ1-1, with a possible D match to TRBD1 (5 bases). V lost 6 bases and J 1 base, leaving 9 bases between the germline ends. The CDR3 extends over 13 amino acids. CDR3 loop: CASSRGGNTEAFF. CDR3 DNA: TGTGCCAGCAGCCGGGGGGGGAACACTGAAGCTTTCTTT.

The chain is built from TRBV29-1 and TRBJ1-1; 11 nucleotides line up with TRBD1. Unmatched junction bases numbered 4, after V lost 6 bases and J lost 4 bases. This CDR3 is 13 amino acids long. From germline, CDR1 is SQVTM and CDR2 ANQGSEA. CDR3 in amino acids: CSVDRGRGTEAFF. The CDR3 nucleotides read TGCAGCGTGGACAGGGGGCGGGGCACTGAAGCTTTCTTT.

This chain joins TRBV9 and TRBJ1-6, with 8 positions matching TRBD1. The length of the CDR3 is 13 residues. Germline CDR1 is SGDLS and CDR2 is YYNGEE. After removal of 6 bases from V and 10 bases from J, the junction contained 6 bases not matched to a gene. This chain's CDR3 is CASNTGGGSPLHF. The CDR3 nucleotides are TGTGCCAGCAACACAGGGGGTGGATCACCCCTCCACTTT.

The chain carries TRBV30 and TRBJ1-2; TRBD1 might be the D (5 bases). CDR1 is GTSNPN, CDR2 SVGIG, per germline (reference sequence). With 1 base removed from V and 6 bases from J, the gap between germline ends came to 9 bases. This CDR3 contains 12 residues. The CDR3 bases are TGTGCCTGGAGTGGAGGGGAGCATGGCTACACCTTC. Translating gives CAWSGGEHGYTF.

On this clone itself: The germline gene is not matched at one end of the junction; a read error may be the cause. The chain is built from TRBV9 and TRBJ1-5, with 8 bases aligning to TRBD1. Germline-derived CDR1 and CDR2 are SGDLS and YYNGEE. The CDR3 runs 19 residues. The CDR3 reads CAPRGAGAGGKYSNQPQHF. The CDR3 DNA reads TGCGCCCCCCGCGGGGCCGGGGCAGGGGGCAAATATAGCAATCAGCCCCAGCATTTT.

The V gene is TRBV13, the J gene TRBJ1-2, with D tentatively TRBD1 (5 bases). V was cut by 4 bases and J by 7 bases, with 16 bases left in between. This CDR3 is 14 amino acids long. The germline V gene has CDR1 PRHDT and CDR2 FYEKMQ (reference sequence). The DNA for the CDR3 is TGTGCCAGCAGCTACGGGGGGTCGTTCGGTGGCTACACCTTC. Translated: CASSYGGSFGGYTF.

V gene TRBV5-6 combines with J gene TRBJ2-7; possible D gene TRBD1, 7 bases. Germline V CDR1 and CDR2: SGHDT, YYEEEE. V shed 1 base and J shed 6 bases, with 29 bases lying between them. The CDR3 covers 19 residues. CDR3 residues: CASSLSRNRGLQGFREQYF. The CDR3 bases are TGTGCCAGCAGCTTGTCCCGGAACAGGGGACTCCAAGGGTTTCGCGAGCAGTACTTC.